The rows below give T cell receptor beta chains drawn from one sample of a study of T cells after yellow fever vaccination. TCRdb processed the 5' RACE reads anew with MiXCR; each CDR3 protein has one entry. There are fewer than 650,000 distinct CDR3 sequences in the sample; about a fifth occur only once, and approximately 15% lies in the top ten. The sample here was PBMCs, taken approximately 20 days after the first yellow fever vaccination. These receptors all come from a man in his late teens or twenties who received the YFV17D yellow fever vaccine. CDR3s include the opening cysteine and the closing phenylalanine or tryptophan. The D gene is left open where the match is weak. A row's size may be missing; if present it is once, few, many or a size class.

clone size	D gene	J gene	V gene	CDR3 protein	CDR3 DNA
.	.	TRBJ2-7	TRBV4-1	CASSSRIVQYF	TGCGCCAGCAGCTCCCGGATAGTCCAGTACTTC
few	.	TRBJ1-5	TRBV5-5	CASSPGPAAQHF	TGTGCCAGCAGCCCGGGGCCGGCAGCCCAGCATTTT
few	.	TRBJ1-1	TRBV12-3/TRBV12-4	CASSTGIPYAEAFF	TGTGCCAGCAGCACCGGGATTCCTTACGCTGAAGCTTTCTTT
few	TRBD2	TRBJ2-1	TRBV27	CASSLSPRLAGIYNEQFF	TGTGCCAGCAGTTTATCGCCCAGACTAGCGGGGATCTACAATGAGCAGTTCTTC
.	TRBD1	TRBJ2-3	TRBV18	CASSPTQGIATDTQYF	TGTGCCAGCTCACCGACACAGGGGATCGCGACAGATACGCAGTATTTT
many	.	TRBJ2-5	TRBV29-1	CSPRLAHGGETQYF	TGCAGCCCTCGACTGGCGCATGGGGGGGAGACCCAGTACTTC
few	.	TRBJ2-1	TRBV10-3	CAISARGAFNEQFF	TGTGCCATCAGTGCGAGGGGGGCCTTCAATGAGCAGTTCTTC
many	TRBD2	TRBJ2-3	TRBV11-2	CASSLPSPLAGTSTDTQYF	TGTGCCAGCAGCTTACCCTCACCCCTAGCGGGGACTAGCACAGATACGCAGTATTTT
.	.	TRBJ2-3	TRBV25-1	CASSDGLGQYF	TGTGCCAGCAGTGATGGGTTGGGGCAGTATTTT
few	TRBD1	TRBJ2-2	TRBV29-1	CSGGQGNTGELFF	TGCAGCGGTGGACAGGGCAACACCGGGGAGCTGTTTTTT
.	TRBD2	TRBJ2-3	TRBV9	CASSPPSGGGDTQYF	TGTGCCAGCAGCCCCCCTTCGGGGGGGGGTGATACGCAGTATTTT
.	.	TRBJ2-7	TRBV29-1	CSVVVSYEQYF	TGCAGCGTTGTAGTTAGTTACGAGCAGTACTTC
.	TRBD1	TRBJ1-1	TRBV25-1	CASSGYRGYTEAFF	TGTGCCAGCAGTGGTTACAGGGGGTACACTGAAGCTTTCTTT
.	.	TRBJ2-5	TRBV6-6	CASSYSPQETQYF	TGTGCCAGCAGTTACTCCCCACAGGAGACCCAGTACTTC
.	.	TRBJ2-1	TRBV4-1	CASSQEFVPQVEQFF	TGCGCCAGCAGCCAAGAATTCGTACCACAGGTTGAGCAGTTCTTC
.	.	TRBJ2-3	TRBV20-1	CSASGLYLDTQYF	TGCAGTGCTAGTGGGCTTTATCTAGATACGCAGTATTTT